The 3 T cell receptor beta chains in this list originate from one sample, sequenced in a study of T cell repertoires in cytomegalovirus infection. TCRdb called the reads again in MiXCR, with one record for every CDR3 protein. The sample has about 310,000 distinct CDR3 sequences; roughly 15% are singletons. Sequencing input: PBMCs. The receptors come from a human donor in good health (CMV status not recorded). Some clones in this sample may be carry-over from other donors' samples.

In its sample, this clonotype was seen a few times. V gene TRBV5-4 combines with J gene TRBJ1-1; no reliable D call. The CDR3 is 14 amino acids. Trimming took 0 bases from V and 6 from J, leaving 12 bases between them. The germline CDR1 and CDR2 sequences are SGHNT and YYREEE (reference sequence). DNA for the CDR3: TGTGCCAGCAGCTTGGGCGGTTTCGGCGCTGAAGCTTTCTTT. This encodes CASSLGGFGAEAFF.

J is TRBJ2-7 and V is TRBV19; 11 bases agree with TRBD1. The CDR3 contains 15 residues. Trimming cost V 5 bases and J 3 bases; bases outside gene matches: 6. Germline-derived CDR1 and CDR2 are LNHDA and SQIVND (reference sequence). In nucleotides, the CDR3 is TGTGCCAGTAGTGAATACGGGACAGGGGGCTACGAGCAGTACTTC. Its protein product is CASSEYGTGGYEQYF.

In this sample, this clonotype turned up a few times. The chain employs TRBV11-2 and TRBJ2-1, with 8 bases aligning to TRBD2. Germline CDR1 and CDR2: SGHAT and FQNNGV. This CDR3 has 14 residues. V gave up 5 bases and J gave up 8 bases; unmatched junction bases: 8. CDR3 region: CASSLGLVGDEQFF. The CDR3 DNA is TGTGCCAGCAGCCTGGGACTAGTTGGAGATGAGCAGTTCTTC.